The 23 T cell receptor beta chains presented below share a single source sample, sequenced in a study of blood T cell repertoires in COVID-19. Some clones are missing from TCRdb's copy, which holds only in-frame ones; the method was immunoSEQ multiplex PCR. Here the sample spans some 300,000 clones, approximately 89% being singletons. The sequenced sample consisted of PBMCs or T cells enriched from blood (not recorded which). These receptors originate from a woman between 50 and 59 years old who had been exposed to COVID-19.

The V gene is TRBV3-1 (or the pseudogene TRBV3-2), the J gene TRBJ2-5, with D maybe TRBD2 (6 bases). CDR1 LGHDT and CDR2 YNNKEL come from the germline V gene (reference sequence). Trimming removed 4 bases at V and 0 bases at J, with 18 bases between. This CDR3 contains 17 residues. In DNA, the CDR3 is TGTGCCAGCAGCCCCGGGGGTCCGCTCAGGTACCAAGAGACCCAGTACTTC. This translates into CASSPGGPLRYQETQYF.

The gene calls are TRBV4-1 and TRBJ1-2; D perhaps matches TRBD1 (6 bases). V was shortened by 4 bases and J by 7 bases, with 25 bases between the two germline ends. CDR1 MGHRA and CDR2 YSYEKL come from the germline V gene. The CDR3 covers 17 residues. CDR3 in amino acids: CASSPQAARGSLFGYTF. Written as DNA, the CDR3 is TGCGCCAGCAGCCCGCAAGCCGCTAGGGGGAGCCTTTTTGGCTACACCTTC.

This chain uses TRBV24-1 with TRBJ2-2; possible D gene TRBD1, 5 bases. CDR3 length: 19 amino acids. The germline V gene encodes CDR1 KGHDR and CDR2 SFDVKD. The V end was cut by 7 bases, the J end by 0 bases, with 23 bases between. This chain's CDR3 is CATSNPRRQRHTNTGELFF. CDR3 sequence (DNA): TGTGCCACCAGCAACCCGAGACGACAGAGACATACGAACACCGGGGAGCTGTTTTTT.

The chain couples TRBV30 to TRBJ1-2; weak D call: TRBD1 (6 bases). Trimming left V 4 bases short and J 8 bases short, with 23 bases between. The CDR3 runs to 15 residues. Germline V gene sequence: CDR1 GTSNPN, CDR2 SVGIG (reference sequence). For the CDR3, the DNA is TGTGCCTGGACCCCGCTGGGGGACAACGCTTTGGGCTACACCTTC. This encodes CAWTPLGDNALGYTF.

This chain links TRBV6-1 with TRBJ2-2, with 14 bases lining up with TRBD2. Germline-derived CDR1 and CDR2 are MNHNS and SASEGT. V was clipped by 4 bases and J by 7 bases; unmatched bases: 8. The CDR3 has 17 amino acids. DNA for the CDR3: TGTGCCAGCAGTGCCCAGGGACTAGCGGGGGTGGTCGGGGAGCTGTTTTTT. Translation gives CASSAQGLAGVVGELFF.

The chain employs TRBV5-1 and TRBJ2-5; TRBD2 matches 14 bases. The CDR3 runs 17 residues. CDR1 SGHRS and CDR2 YFSETQ come from the germline V gene. V gave up 4 bases and J gave up 5 bases; unmatched junction bases: 10. CDR3 coding DNA: TGCGCCAGCAGCCAGGGACTAGCGGGGGCCGACCGGGAGACCCAGTACTTC. Its protein is CASSQGLAGADRETQYF.

This clone was detected only a few times. CDR3 nucleotide sequence: TGCAGCGTTGAAGATTTGGGCCGAACTGGAGGCTACACCTTC. Protein sequence: CSVEDLGRTGGYTF. The chain has TRBV29-1 and TRBJ1-2; D unresolved. The V end was cut by 0 bases, the J end by 8 bases, with 16 bases between. The CDR3 sequence is 14 residues long. From germline, CDR1 is SQVTM and CDR2 ANQGSEA.

Points on this clone: Distinct nucleotide sequences in the sample also encode this CDR3. CDR3 loop: CASSPGQYEQYF. The DNA for the CDR3 is TGTGCCAGCAGCCCAGGACAGTACGAGCAGTACTTC. J is TRBJ2-7 and V is TRBV12-3 or TRBV12-4; perhaps TRBD1 as D (6 bases). The CDR3 consists of 12 residues. The germline V and J ends were trimmed by 6 bases and 4 bases, with 10 bases remaining between them.

This clone was counted a few times. The CDR3 sequence is CASSQDRDPDQPQHF. CDR3 nucleotides: TGCGCCAGCAGCCAAGACAGGGATCCGGATCAGCCCCAGCATTTT. The rearrangement uses TRBV4-1 and TRBJ1-5; maybe TRBD1 (5 bases). V was trimmed by 0 bases and J by 5 bases, leaving 11 bases between them. CDR3 length: 15 residues. Germline CDR1 is MGHRA and CDR2 is YSYEKL.

CDR3 sequence (DNA): TGTGCCAGCAGTCCCCATGACAGGGGGCTTGGCTACACCTTC. Amino acid sequence: CASSPHDRGLGYTF. This chain links TRBV28 with TRBJ1-2; the match to TRBD1 covers 10 bases. The CDR3 sequence is 14 residues long. The germline gives CDR1 MDHEN, CDR2 SYDVKM. Trimming removed 5 bases from V and 7 bases from J; junction bases left unmatched: 7.

The chain uses TRBV12-3 or TRBV12-4 and TRBJ2-7; D is unresolved. V was clipped by 2 bases and J by 5 bases, with 10 bases between them. The CDR3 consists of 13 residues. The CDR3 sequence is CASSLQVAHEQYF. The DNA for the CDR3 is TGTGCCAGCAGTTTACAGGTTGCTCACGAGCAGTACTTC.

CDR3 protein: CASSHGTDTQYF. As DNA, the CDR3 is TGTGCCAGCAGCCACGGGACAGATACGCAGTATTTT. V and J are TRBV3-1 (or the pseudogene TRBV3-2) and TRBJ2-3; D is uncertain. This CDR3 comprises 12 residues. The germline CDR1 and CDR2 sequences are LGHDT and YNNKEL (reference sequence). Trimming took 3 bases from V and 3 from J, leaving 4 bases between them.

The V and J genes are TRBV10-1 and TRBJ2-7; 8 bases align to TRBD1. With 3 bases clipped from V and 3 bases from J, the junction kept 10 bases outside the gene matches. Germline V gene sequence: CDR1 WNHNN, CDR2 SYGVQD (reference sequence). This CDR3 comprises 16 residues. The CDR3 bases are TGCGCCAGCAGTGACACTACGGGACAGGACAGCTACGAGCAGTACTTC. Its protein product is CASSDTTGQDSYEQYF.

This chain connects TRBV11-2 to TRBJ2-7; weak D call: TRBD1 (6 bases). The CDR3 is made up of 15 amino acids. The germline V gene has CDR1 SGHAT and CDR2 FQNNGV. Trimming stripped 5 bases from V and 3 bases from J, with 17 bases between. CDR3 nucleotide sequence: TGTGCCAGCAGCGCAGACAGGTTAGGAGGCTACGAGCAGTACTTC. The encoded protein is CASSADRLGGYEQYF.

The chain uses TRBV5-6 and TRBJ2-3, with a tentative D call TRBD1 (5 bases). The CDR3 loop spans 15 amino acids. V was trimmed by 6 bases and J by 5 bases, leaving 19 bases between them. CDR1 is SGHDT, CDR2 YYEEEE, per germline. This CDR3 is CASTPLSRGKDTQYF. As DNA, the CDR3 is TGTGCCAGCACGCCTCTGAGTAGGGGCAAAGATACGCAGTATTTT.

The CDR3 loop reads CSVRDRGKNTGELFF. CDR3 bases: TGCAGCGTCCGGGACAGGGGAAAGAACACCGGGGAGCTGTTTTTT. The chain recombines TRBV29-1 with TRBJ2-2, with 10 nucleotides matching TRBD1. This CDR3 contains 15 residues. V lost 6 bases to trimming and J lost 1 base; unmatched junction nucleotides: 5. Per germline, CDR1 SQVTM and CDR2 ANQGSEA.

The genes are TRBV10-3 and TRBJ1-1; D uncertain. From germline, CDR1 is ENHRY and CDR2 SYGVKD. This CDR3 comprises 13 residues. Trimming stripped 6 bases from V and 2 bases from J, with 10 bases between. CDR3 sequence: CAISAQLNTEAFF. The CDR3 DNA follows: TGTGCCATCAGCGCACAGTTAAACACTGAAGCTTTCTTT.

The genes are TRBV10-3 and TRBJ2-6, with 7 bases fitting TRBD1. V shed 7 bases and J 0 bases; nucleotides not matched to a gene: 6. Germline V gene sequence: CDR1 ENHRY, CDR2 SYGVKD. The CDR3 has 16 amino acids. The CDR3 reads CAITTGPSSGANVLTF. As DNA, the CDR3 is TGTGCCATCACGACAGGGCCCTCCTCTGGGGCCAACGTCCTGACTTTC.

This chain uses TRBV15 with TRBJ1-1; 12 bases are a match to TRBD1. There are 17 residues in the CDR3. Trimming removed 3 bases from V and 5 bases from J; junction bases left unmatched: 10. CDR1 and CDR2 from the germline V gene are LNHNV and YYDKDF (reference sequence). The CDR3, as DNA: TGTGCCACCAGCAGGGACCGGGACAGGGGGCGTTGGACTGAAGCTTTCTTT. This encodes CATSRDRDRGRWTEAFF.

This chain uses TRBV20-1 with TRBJ2-4; possible D gene TRBD1, 6 bases. The germline V gene encodes CDR1 DFQATT and CDR2 SNEGSKA (reference sequence). The CDR3 sequence is 18 residues long. Trimming stripped 3 bases from V and 3 bases from J, with 24 bases between. CDR3 sequence reads: CSASRDTGLSSVKNIQYF. CDR3 nucleotide sequence: TGCAGTGCTAGTCGGGACACGGGTTTATCGTCTGTCAAAAACATTCAGTACTTC.

The chain joins TRBV5-4 to TRBJ2-5; 13 positions match TRBD2. There are 16 residues in the CDR3. Trimming at V came to 4 bases and at J to 5 bases, leaving 8 bases not matched to a gene. The germline CDR1 and CDR2 sequences are SGHNT and YYREEE (reference sequence). For the CDR3, the DNA is TGTGCCAGCAGCCCCACTAGCGGGGGGGCCCGGGAGACCCAGTACTTC. This codes for CASSPTSGGARETQYF. Full variable domain (outside the CDR3, taken from reference TRBV5-4 and TRBJ2-5): ETGVTQSPTHLIKTRGQQVTLRCSSQSGHNTVSWYQQALGQGPQFIFQYYREEENGRGNFPPRFSGLQFPNYSSELNVNALELDDSALYLCASSPTSGGARETQYFGPGTRLLVL.

In DNA, the CDR3 is TGTGCCAGCAGCCCCAGACTACTATATAGCGGGCGAGCTAATACGCAGTATTTT. It codes for CASSPRLLYSGRANTQYF. The chain links TRBV7-9 to TRBJ2-3, with 7 nucleotides matching TRBD2. The germline CDR1 and CDR2 sequences are SEHNR and FQNEAQ (reference sequence). The V segment lost 5 bases and the J segment 7 bases; nucleotides outside the gene matches: 21. There are 18 residues in the CDR3.

This chain uses TRBV19 with TRBJ2-3, with TRBD2 matching over 7 bases. The CDR3 is 14 residues long. Germline values: CDR1 LNHDA, CDR2 SQIVND (reference sequence). The V segment lost 6 bases and the J segment 3 bases; nucleotides outside the gene matches: 6. The CDR3 coding sequence is TGTGCCAGTAGCCACTTAGCGGGTACAGATACGCAGTATTTT. Amino acid sequence: CASSHLAGTDTQYF. The entire variable domain, with the rest obtained from reference TRBV19 and TRBJ2-3, is as follows: DGGITQSPKYLFRKEGQNVTLSCEQNLNHDAMYWYRQDPGQGLRLIYYSQIVNDFQKGDIAEGYSVSREKKESFPLTVTSAQKNPTAFYLCASSHLAGTDTQYFGPGTRLTVL.